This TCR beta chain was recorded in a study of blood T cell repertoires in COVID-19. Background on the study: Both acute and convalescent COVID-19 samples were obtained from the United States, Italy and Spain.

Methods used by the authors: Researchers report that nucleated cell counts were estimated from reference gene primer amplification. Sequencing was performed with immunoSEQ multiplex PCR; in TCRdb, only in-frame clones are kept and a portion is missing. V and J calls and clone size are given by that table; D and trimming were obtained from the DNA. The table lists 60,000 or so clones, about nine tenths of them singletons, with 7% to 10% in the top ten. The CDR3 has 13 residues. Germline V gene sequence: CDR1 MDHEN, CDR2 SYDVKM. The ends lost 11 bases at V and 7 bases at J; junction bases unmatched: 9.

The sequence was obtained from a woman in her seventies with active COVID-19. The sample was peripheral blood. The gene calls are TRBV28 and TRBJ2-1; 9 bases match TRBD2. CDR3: CASRREGINEQFF. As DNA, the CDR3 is TGTGCCTCACGGCGGGAGGGTATAAATGAGCAGTTCTTC.